This TCR beta chain was documented in a study of blood T cell repertoires in COVID-19 (dated by TCRdb to between 2020 and 2021). Turning to the overall study: Samples covering the acute and convalescent phases of COVID-19 were provided by collaborators in the United States, Italy and Spain. The prospective study material was composed of cDNA or gDNA derived from T cells, B-cell-depleted T cells, or PBMCs. Deeply sampled blood TCRbeta repertoires from subjects exposed to, actively infected with, or recovered from COVID-19 were included in the dataset. The repertoires were released in a freely available public database meant as a resource for research on the immune response to SARS-CoV-2. The samples were drawn from two sources: the first 160 participants of the ongoing ImmuneRACE study, and 1,254 subjects contributed by 6 global collaborators. A de-identified subject ID, COVID-19 status, age in years and sex were almost always included in the sample metadata. Where available, HLA class I and class II types were obtained from metadata supplied by the sample provider rather than from assay-based typing. General findings and caveats noted by the study authors: The amount of clinical and demographic metadata varied by source and participant and was provided uncurated.

The immunoSEQ Assay, a bias-controlled multiplex PCR, was used to amplify TCRbeta CDR3 regions from genomic DNA. The published analysis was carried out like this. The number of nucleated cells in each sample was estimated by amplification of reference gene primers within the assay. To quantify the absolute abundance of each unique TCRbeta CDR3 rearrangement, sequence reads were collapsed and filtered. For each sample, productive Simpson clonality was calculated as the square root of Simpson's diversity index across productive rearrangements. What TCRdb holds here is the immuneACCESS table cut down to in-frame rearrangements. Part of the clones is not present; checked against another copy, under half of the missing clones reflect an unresolved V gene, and the others are unexplained. The DNA was the basis for D and trimming; V, J and clone size are from that table. Recorded for this sample are about 80,000 clones; 82% of them occurred a single time. 20% to 25% of the sample goes to the ten largest clones.

Regarding this clone: Its antigen has not been determined. The record has no base qualities; no much larger clone is one base away.

Reading from cysteine to phenylalanine, the CDR3 counts 12 amino acids. Of the read, only the CDR3 DNA is kept; its 36 bases are in frame from base 1. V loses 5 bases, J loses 8 bases, and the germline ends lie 12 bases apart. The CDR1 and CDR2 encoded by the germline V gene are SGHAT and FQNNGV. The collaborating institutions used their own protocols to collect whole blood in K2EDTA tubes. Collaborator samples were shipped for TCRbeta analysis as frozen whole blood, isolated PBMCs, or DNA extracted from either sample type. This clonotype was sampled from a human donor in a cohort sampled during active COVID-19. The V and J segments used are TRBV11-2 and TRBJ1-2; no D gene call is confident. Material for sequencing was peripheral blood. The DNA sequence is as follows: TGTGCCAGCAGCCCCCCTCGCCGGGGCTACACCTTC. Its translation reads: CASSPPRRGYTF.